The entry below gives a single T cell receptor beta chain sequence along with its context. Its antigen is still unknown. The data originate from a study of T cells after yellow fever vaccination. Study-wide results and limits: Post-booster samples contained most primary-vaccination clones (approximately 96% CD4, roughly 88% CD8). A small share of clonotypes appeared in both CD4 and CD8 compartments.

Between the trimmed V and J ends, which lost 7 bases and 5 bases, there was a span of 26 bases. This CDR3 contains 17 residues. Template switching with 5'RACE generated the TCR cDNA and added a universal primer site and UMIs. TCRdb independently ran MiXCR on the 5' RACE reads; one entry per CDR3 protein. The table shows around 250,000 distinct CDR3 sequences, with 6.9% occurring only once. The starting material was CD4+ T cells sorted from PBMCs, obtained 15 days after the yellow fever booster vaccination. The receptor's source is a young man who received the YFV17D yellow fever vaccine. The V gene is TRBV12-3 or TRBV12-4, the J gene TRBJ1-2; D unresolved. In DNA, the CDR3 is TGTGCCAGCACCGGGCACACCTCCACCCTCGACTTGTATGGCTACACCTTC. Residues: CASTGHTSTLDLYGYTF.